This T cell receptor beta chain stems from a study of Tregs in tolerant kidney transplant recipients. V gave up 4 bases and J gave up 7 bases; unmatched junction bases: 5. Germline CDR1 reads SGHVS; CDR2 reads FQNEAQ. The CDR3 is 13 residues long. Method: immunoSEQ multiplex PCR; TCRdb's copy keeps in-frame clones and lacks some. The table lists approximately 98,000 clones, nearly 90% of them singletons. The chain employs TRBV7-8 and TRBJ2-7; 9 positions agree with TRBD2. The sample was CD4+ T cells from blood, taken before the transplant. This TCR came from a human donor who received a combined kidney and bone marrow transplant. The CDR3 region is CASSSGLAEEQYF. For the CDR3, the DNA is TGTGCCAGCAGCTCGGGACTAGCAGAAGAGCAGTACTTC.